This T cell receptor beta chain emerged from a study of blood T cell repertoires in COVID-19. Exposed enrollees had met someone with a PCR-confirmed or clinician-diagnosed COVID-19 case at some point within the 2 weeks before study entry. Here immunoSEQ multiplex PCR was the method, and the copy in TCRdb shows in-frame clones only, minus some. The sample lists 250,000 or so clones, 80% to 90% occurring once. This CDR3 contains 13 residues. The germline gives CDR1 ENHRY, CDR2 SYGVKD. The germline V and J ends were trimmed by 5 bases and 6 bases, with 13 bases remaining between them. This clonotype was obtained from a woman aged 25 to 39 who had been exposed to COVID-19. This rearrangement joins TRBV10-3 to TRBJ1-1; D might be TRBD1 (6 bases). What was sequenced was PBMCs or T cells enriched from blood (not recorded which). CDR3: CAISTTGTPEAFF. Here the CDR3 DNA reads TGTGCCATCAGTACCACCGGGACACCTGAAGCTTTCTTT.